The 11 T cell receptor beta chains below come from one sample, sequenced in a study of neurological immune-mediated disorders. TCRdb passed the 5' RACE reads through MiXCR, listing each CDR3 protein once. This table has tens of thousands of distinct CDR3 sequences, around 4.7% appearing once. Sequencing was done on a sample of PBMCs. The receptors originated from a woman between 50 and 59 years old with multiple sclerosis.

This clonotype was found many times. The rearrangement joins TRBV12-3 or TRBV12-4 to TRBJ2-2; D remains ambiguous. The V end lost 3 bases, the J end lost 5 bases, and 1 base lay between the germline ends. This CDR3 has 11 residues. In DNA form, the CDR3 reads TGTGCCAGCAGTTTTACCGGGGAGCTGTTTTTT. Encoded protein: CASSFTGELFF.

In its sample, this clonotype was seen many times. The rearrangement uses TRBV2 and TRBJ2-6; D is perhaps TRBD2 (5 bases). Germline V CDR1 and CDR2: SNHLY, FYNNEI. With 6 bases removed from V and 3 bases from J, the gap between germline ends came to 15 bases. CDR3 length: 16 residues. The CDR3 loop is CASRPDGIHGANVLTF. CDR3 coding DNA: TGTGCCAGCAGGCCAGACGGGATTCATGGGGCCAACGTCCTGACTTTC.

At least ten counts were recorded for this clonotype. The chain joins TRBV20-1 to TRBJ1-2; D perhaps matches TRBD1 (6 bases). With 5 bases removed from V and 4 bases from J, the gap between germline ends came to 14 bases. This CDR3 contains 13 residues. Germline V lookup: CDR1 DFQATT, CDR2 SNEGSKA (reference sequence). CDR3 nucleotides: TGCAGTGCTCCCCCGGGGGGGGCCTATGGCTACACCTTC. Protein sequence: CSAPPGGAYGYTF.

This clonotype was counted many times. The V and J genes are TRBV5-1 and TRBJ1-1, with 8 nucleotides matching TRBD1. Per germline, CDR1 SGHRS and CDR2 YFSETQ. V lost 3 bases and J lost 6; bases outside the gene matches: 10. The CDR3 has 15 amino acids. The CDR3 sequence is CASSSSGQGSAEAFF. Written as DNA, the CDR3 is TGCGCCAGCAGCTCTTCCGGACAGGGTAGCGCTGAAGCTTTCTTT.

This clonotype appeared many times. V gene TRBV20-1 combines with J gene TRBJ2-5; TRBD2 agrees at 9 bases. This CDR3 contains 14 residues. Germline CDR1 and CDR2: DFQATT and SNEGSKA (reference sequence). J was trimmed by 4 bases and V by 3 bases; bases with no gene match: 6. The CDR3 nucleotides are TGCAGTGCTAGGAGCGGGGGGCGGGCAGAGACCCAGTACTTC. Its protein is CSARSGGRAETQYF.

This clonotype was picked up many times. The chain recombines TRBV10-3 with TRBJ2-5, with 9 bases matching TRBD2. Germline assignment: CDR1 ENHRY and CDR2 SYGVKD. The trim removed 7 bases at V and 1 base at J, leaving 7 bases unmatched. This CDR3 has 15 residues. CDR3 sequence (DNA): TGTGCCATCAACCCCAGCGGGGGGTCCCAAGAGACCCAGTACTTC. Amino acid sequence: CAINPSGGSQETQYF.

This clonotype was detected a few times. The chain links TRBV2 to TRBJ1-4; D is perhaps TRBD1 (6 bases). CDR3 length equals 15 residues. Germline assignment: CDR1 SNHLY and CDR2 FYNNEI. V gave up 7 bases and J gave up 5 bases, with 17 bases separating them. The CDR3 DNA follows: TGTGCCAGCACTCTCCGATGGGGGGGCAATGAAAAACTGTTTTTT. Translated: CASTLRWGGNEKLFF.

This clonotype was picked up many times. This chain links TRBV6-2 or TRBV6-3 with TRBJ2-1, with 11 bases matching TRBD2. V lost 4 bases to trimming and J lost 5 bases; unmatched junction nucleotides: 7. Germline CDR1 MNHEY, CDR2 SVGEGT. This CDR3 is 16 amino acids long. CDR3 coding DNA: TGTGCCAGCAGTTCCTTAGCGGGGGGGCTAAACAATGAGCAGTTCTTC. It yields the protein CASSSLAGGLNNEQFF.

This clonotype has ten or more counts. This sequence joins TRBV7-2 and TRBJ2-3; 9 bases agree with TRBD2. The CDR3 contains 16 residues. The J segment lost 8 bases and the V segment lost 0 bases, leaving 9 bases of the junction unmatched. Germline loops: CDR1 SGHTA, CDR2 FQGNSA. As DNA, the CDR3 is TGTGCCAGCAGCTTAGCGCTGGGGACTAGCCAGGGTACGCAGTATTTT. Amino acid sequence: CASSLALGTSQGTQYF.

This clonotype was recorded at least ten times. The chain has TRBV9 and TRBJ1-1, with 11 bases that match TRBD1. This CDR3 has 16 residues. The germline CDR1 and CDR2 sequences are SGDLS and YYNGEE. V shed 2 bases and J 4 bases; nucleotides not matched to a gene: 7. The CDR3 is CASSVIAGTGGTEAFF. CDR3 bases: TGTGCCAGCAGCGTCATAGCCGGGACAGGGGGCACTGAAGCTTTCTTT.

The chain uses TRBV27 and TRBJ1-3; D is possibly TRBD1 (6 bases). Germline CDR1 and CDR2: MNHEY and SMNVEV (reference sequence). The ends were cut back, 6 bases at V and 2 bases at J, with 14 bases in the middle. The CDR3 length is 15 residues. CDR3 sequence (DNA): TGTGCCAGCAGCCCTCGGGGGGCGCCTGGAAACACCATATATTTT. Translating it yields CASSPRGAPGNTIYF.